This T cell receptor beta chain was identified during a study of spatial heterogeneity in lung cancer. Across the whole study: Alpha-chain sequences were detected in numbers that were consistently lower than beta-chain sequences. Across the raw uncorrected reads, a unique TCR and UMI combination was observed, on average, more than ten times.

This clonotype was seen many times. A unique molecular identifier was carried by every single TCR cDNA molecule. TCRdb independently ran MiXCR on the 5' RACE reads; one entry per CDR3 protein. The data contain roughly 3,500 distinct CDR3 sequences, around 7.7% of them singletons. From germline, CDR1 is DFQATT and CDR2 SNEGSKA (reference sequence). V trimming: 3 bases; J trimming: 6 bases; junction bases outside the gene matches: 4. The CDR3 is 13 residues long. Regarding time point: sample taken at primary tumor resection. Whole RNA, isolated from tumor, nontumor lung or frozen PBMC, was sequenced without prior sorting. Samples came from about 72 TRACERx patients with untreated early-stage lung cancer.

The source material was normal lung tissue next to the tumor, sampled at surgery. The sequence was obtained from a male donor with early-stage non-small cell lung cancer. V is TRBV20-1 and J is TRBJ2-1, with 8 bases fitting TRBD2. In DNA form, the CDR3 reads TGCAGTGCTAGGGACGGGGGGGGCAATGAGCAGTTCTTC. Protein sequence: CSARDGGGNEQFF.